These 16 T cell receptor beta chains came from one sample sequenced in a study of cytomegalovirus exposure and HLA in healthy donors. Clones were sequenced by immunoSEQ multiplex PCR, and TCRdb holds only the in-frame ones, with some missing. The data show more than 110,000 clones, about 91% seen once. Specimen: PBMCs. The receptor source for this set is a young woman in good health and CMV-seropositive.

This clone came up once. This sequence joins TRBV6-5 and TRBJ1-1; unclear D gene. Per germline, CDR1 MNHEY and CDR2 SVGAGI. V lost 2 bases and J lost 5, with 12 bases in between. The CDR3 has 14 amino acids. CDR3 coding DNA: TGTGCCAGCAGTTACCACGTTAGTCGAACTGAAGCTTTCTTT. Translating it yields CASSYHVSRTEAFF.

The rearrangement joins TRBV9 to TRBJ2-1, with a tentative D call TRBD2 (6 bases). With 3 bases removed from V and 7 bases from J, the gap between germline ends came to 20 bases. CDR1 is SGDLS, CDR2 YYNGEE, per germline. The CDR3 covers 16 residues. CDR3 DNA sequence: TGTGCCAGCAGCGCCCGCCTAGCCCCGGCGGGGAATGAGCAGTTCTTC. It specifies CASSARLAPAGNEQFF.

The chain couples TRBV5-6 to TRBJ2-7; possible D gene TRBD2, 6 bases. The CDR3 totals 13 residues. In germline, CDR1 is SGHDT, CDR2 YYEEEE. The V end lost 4 bases, the J end lost 4 bases, and 12 bases lay between the germline ends. In nucleotides, the CDR3 is TGTGCCAGCAGCCGGGACGCGGGGTACGAGCAGTACTTC. This codes for CASSRDAGYEQYF.

The chain combines TRBV6-1 with TRBJ2-4; a weak D match, TRBD1 (6 bases). Germline V gene sequence: CDR1 MNHNS, CDR2 SASEGT. V dropped 6 bases and J dropped 2 bases, with 14 bases sitting between them. This CDR3 spans 15 amino acids. The chain's CDR3 is CASRDPGVPKNIQYF. The DNA of the CDR3 is TGTGCCAGCAGGGACCCAGGGGTTCCCAAAAACATTCAGTACTTC.

The V gene is TRBV5-1, the J gene TRBJ2-7; 10 positions agree with TRBD2. The CDR3 length is 15 residues. V lost 3 bases to trimming and J lost 5 bases; unmatched junction nucleotides: 8. CDR1 is SGHRS, CDR2 YFSETQ, per germline. The CDR3 nucleotides are TGCGCCAGCAGCTCGGAGCGGGAGGGCCTGAACGAGCAGTACTTC. It encodes CASSSEREGLNEQYF.

This sequence joins TRBV27 and TRBJ2-2; 8 positions match TRBD2. Losses at the gene ends were 5 bases for V and 7 bases for J; bases not matched to a gene: 6. The V gene's germline CDR1 is MNHEY and CDR2 SMNVEV (reference sequence). The CDR3 loop spans 14 amino acids. The CDR3 DNA reads as TGTGCCAGCAGTCCACAGCTAGCGGGCGGGGAGCTGTTTTTT. This encodes CASSPQLAGGELFF.

This clone was recorded a few times. The rearrangement links TRBV6-6 to TRBJ1-5; tentatively, D is TRBD1 (5 bases). The V end was cut by 4 bases, the J end by 5 bases, with 15 bases between. Germline V gene sequence: CDR1 MNHNY, CDR2 SVGAGI (reference sequence). This CDR3 is built from 15 residues. The CDR3 loop is CASSWGVGGDQPQHF. The CDR3 nucleotides are TGTGCCAGCAGTTGGGGGGTCGGTGGGGATCAGCCCCAGCATTTT.

The chain carries TRBV6-5 and TRBJ2-1, with a weak D call TRBD2 (5 bases). From germline, CDR1 is MNHEY and CDR2 SVGAGI. V lost 6 bases, J lost 10 bases, and 13 bases lay in between. The CDR3 contains 12 residues. The CDR3 sequence: CASSPGKWEQFF. The CDR3, as DNA: TGTGCCAGCAGCCCCGGGAAATGGGAGCAGTTCTTC.

This clone occurred a few times. This chain joins TRBV19 and TRBJ1-5; D remains unclear. Trimming removed 3 bases from V and 6 bases from J, with 18 bases in between. CDR1 LNHDA and CDR2 SQIVND come from the germline V gene (reference sequence). The CDR3 loop spans 16 amino acids. The DNA of the CDR3 is TGTGCCAGTAGTATCCTTCGGGGAGCAGTGGGTCAGCCCCAGCATTTT. Protein product: CASSILRGAVGQPQHF.

This rearrangement joins TRBV28 to TRBJ1-6; D gene unclear. Germline V gene lookup returns CDR1 MDHEN and CDR2 SYDVKM. V was clipped by 5 bases and J by 5 bases, with 4 bases between them. The CDR3 length is 12 residues. In DNA, the CDR3 is TGTGCCAGCAGTCCAGATAATTCACCCCTCCACTTT. This gives the protein CASSPDNSPLHF.

The chain employs TRBV11-2 and TRBJ2-3, with D possibly being TRBD1 (5 bases). Germline V CDR1 and CDR2: SGHAT, FQNNGV. V lost 1 base, J lost 2 bases, and 16 bases lay in between. This CDR3 is 17 amino acids long. The CDR3 nucleotides are TGTGCCAGCAGCTTAGGGGGCGTCGGGCCGAACACAGATACGCAGTATTTT. It is translated as CASSLGGVGPNTDTQYF.

CDR3 DNA: TGTGCCAGCAGCGTCGACAGGGATCAGCCCCAGCATTTT. Residues: CASSVDRDQPQHF. This chain links TRBV5-4 with TRBJ1-5; 7 bases are a match to TRBD1. Germline CDR1 reads SGHNT; CDR2 reads YYREEE (reference sequence). V lost 4 bases and J lost 5; bases outside the gene matches: 3. The CDR3 has 13 residues.

This sequence joins TRBV7-3 and TRBJ2-3; D is perhaps TRBD2 (6 bases). Germline CDR1 is SGHTA and CDR2 is FQGTGA. V was pared by 3 bases and J by 3 bases, with 7 bases between. This CDR3 is 13 amino acids long. The CDR3: CASSLEGTDTQYF. As DNA, the CDR3 is TGTGCCAGCAGCTTGGAGGGGACAGATACGCAGTATTTT. Using reference TRBV7-3 and TRBJ2-3 for the parts outside the CDR3, the full variable domain is GAGVSQTPSNKVTEKGKYVELRCDPISGHTALYWYRQSLGQGPEFLIYFQGTGAADDSGLPNDRFFAVRPEGSVSTLKIQRTERGDSAVYLCASSLEGTDTQYFGPGTRLTVL.

The chain couples TRBV10-2 to TRBJ2-7; TRBD1 aligns across 9 bases. Per germline, CDR1 WSHSY and CDR2 SAAADI. The CDR3 has 15 residues. Trimming took 5 bases from V and 0 from J; bases not matched to a gene: 5. The CDR3 DNA reads as TGCGCCAGCAGTCAAGACAGGGGGAGCTCCTACGAGCAGTACTTC. Protein sequence: CASSQDRGSSYEQYF.

The chain couples TRBV4-2 to TRBJ1-3; 7 bases fit TRBD1. This CDR3 comprises 15 residues. Germline V gene lookup returns CDR1 LGHNA and CDR2 YNFKEQ. J gave up 4 bases and V 4 bases, and 7 bases lay outside the gene matches. CDR3 in DNA: TGTGCCAGCAGCCTCCACCCGACAGGGGGAAACACCATATATTTT. Protein product: CASSLHPTGGNTIYF.

The chain joins TRBV5-4 to TRBJ2-1; TRBD2 matches at 16 bases. Germline V gives CDR1 SGHNT, CDR2 YYREEE (reference sequence). This CDR3 contains 16 residues. The J segment lost 7 bases and the V segment lost 3 bases, leaving 4 bases of the junction unmatched. CDR3 loop: CASSSGTSGGANEQFF. The CDR3 nucleotides read TGTGCCAGCAGCTCCGGGACTAGCGGGGGGGCGAATGAGCAGTTCTTC.